Listed below are T cell receptor beta chains from one sample, sequenced in a study of cytomegalovirus exposure and HLA in healthy donors. Using immunoSEQ multiplex PCR, the repertoire was profiled, and TCRdb retains in-frame clones only, with some absent. The table lists about 75,000 clones, roughly four fifths of them singletons. Sequences were obtained from PBMCs. All receptors come from a young man in good health and CMV-seronegative. The CDR3 runs from the conserved cysteine through the conserved F or W. D genes are given only for firm matches. The size entry is marked missing in some rows and otherwise reads once, few, many or a size class.

clone_size	v_call	d_call	j_call	cdr3_nt	cdr3_aa
.	TRBV18	.	TRBJ1-2	TGTGCCAGCTCAACCTCGACAGTAATGGTCCCGGGCTACACCTTC	CASSTSTVMVPGYTF
.	TRBV2	.	TRBJ1-1	TGTGCCAGCAGTGAAGCGCTAGGGGTGGTTGGGAACACTGAAGCTTTCTTT	CASSEALGVVGNTEAFF
.	TRBV28	TRBD1	TRBJ2-7	TGTGCCAGCAGGCGTCGGGACAGGGGTTACGAGCAGTACTTC	CASRRRDRGYEQYF
.	TRBV15	TRBD1	TRBJ2-5	TGTGCCACCAGCAGTGGGACAGGGGTTTTAGGAGAGACCCAGTACTTC	CATSSGTGVLGETQYF
.	TRBV6-5	TRBD1	TRBJ2-1	TGTGCCAGCAGGCCGACAGGGGGCAAAAATGAGCAGTTCTTC	CASRPTGGKNEQFF
once	TRBV5-1	.	TRBJ2-5	TGCGCCAGCAGCCTACAAGAGACCCAGTACTTC	CASSLQETQYF
.	TRBV21-1	.	TRBJ1-5	TGTGCCAGCAGCAAAGGATTAGATTATCAGCCCCAGCATTTT	CASSKGLDYQPQHF
.	TRBV9	.	TRBJ1-1	TGTGCCAGCAGCTCAAATCCGGGAGCCCCCTCGGGGAACACTGAAGCTTTCTTT	CASSSNPGAPSGNTEAFF
.	TRBV4-3	.	TRBJ1-4	TGCGCCAGCAGCTCGGACTGGGCGGGGAGAAAACTGTTTTTT	CASSSDWAGRKLFF
.	TRBV30	.	TRBJ2-5	TGTGCCTGGAGTGTACTGTCGGGGAGAGAGACCCAGTACTTC	CAWSVLSGRETQYF
.	TRBV7-9	.	TRBJ2-5	TGTGCCAGCAGCTTATCGGCCTTTAGGAGAGAGACCCAGTACTTC	CASSLSAFRRETQYF
.	TRBV6-5	.	TRBJ2-7	TGTGCCAGCAGTCGACAGGAGAGCTCCTACGAGCAGTACTTC	CASSRQESSYEQYF
.	TRBV28	.	TRBJ2-1	TGTGCCAGCAGTTTATGGAGTCCAGGGGGGCGCAATGAGCAGTTCTTC	CASSLWSPGGRNEQFF
.	TRBV11-2	.	TRBJ1-3	TGTGCCAGCAGCTTACGTCCAGTCTCTGGAAACACCATATATTTT	CASSLRPVSGNTIYF
.	TRBV27	.	TRBJ2-7	TGTGCCAGCAGTTTAATTTCGGGTTTCTCCTACGAGCAGTACTTC	CASSLISGFSYEQYF
.	TRBV21-1	.	TRBJ2-1	TGTGCCAGCAGCATCGGGCTAGCGGGAGAATTCAAGAGCTCCTACAATGAGCAGTTCTTC	CASSIGLAGEFKSSYNEQFF
.	TRBV4-1	.	TRBJ1-1	TGCGCCAGCAGCCCCCTCCACCCAGGGATCACTGAAGCTTTCTTT	CASSPLHPGITEAFF
.	TRBV4-1	.	TRBJ2-2	TGCGCCAGCAGCCAAGGGTCGAGGACATTCGACACCGGGGAGCTGTTTTTT	CASSQGSRTFDTGELFF
.	TRBV4-3	TRBD1	TRBJ1-6	TGCGCCAGCAACCTAGACAGGGCAGATTCACCCCTCCACTTT	CASNLDRADSPLHF
.	TRBV19	TRBD2	TRBJ2-7	TGTGCCAGTAGTATAGCTGCGGGAGGCTCCTACGAGCAGTACTTC	CASSIAAGGSYEQYF
.	TRBV19	.	TRBJ1-6	TGTGCCAGTAGCACAGGGTCATGGTCACCCCTCCACTTT	CASSTGSWSPLHF
.	TRBV15	.	TRBJ2-1	TGTGCCACCAGCAGACGGGAATCCTATTGGCCCAATGAGCAGTTCTTC	CATSRRESYWPNEQFF
.	TRBV27	.	TRBJ1-5	TGTGCCAGCAGAGCAGGGTATGGCAATCAGCCCCAGCATTTT	CASRAGYGNQPQHF
once	TRBV9	.	TRBJ2-6	TGTGCCAGCAGCGTAGGAGGGAGCTCTGGGGCCAACGTCCTGACTTTC	CASSVGGSSGANVLTF
.	TRBV30	.	TRBJ1-1	TGTGCCTGGAGTGTTTGGGGGACTAACACTGAAGCTTTCTTT	CAWSVWGTNTEAFF
.	TRBV27	TRBD2	TRBJ2-2	TGTGCCAGCAGTACTAGCGAAAGGGTTAACCCCGGGGAGCTGTTTTTT	CASSTSERVNPGELFF